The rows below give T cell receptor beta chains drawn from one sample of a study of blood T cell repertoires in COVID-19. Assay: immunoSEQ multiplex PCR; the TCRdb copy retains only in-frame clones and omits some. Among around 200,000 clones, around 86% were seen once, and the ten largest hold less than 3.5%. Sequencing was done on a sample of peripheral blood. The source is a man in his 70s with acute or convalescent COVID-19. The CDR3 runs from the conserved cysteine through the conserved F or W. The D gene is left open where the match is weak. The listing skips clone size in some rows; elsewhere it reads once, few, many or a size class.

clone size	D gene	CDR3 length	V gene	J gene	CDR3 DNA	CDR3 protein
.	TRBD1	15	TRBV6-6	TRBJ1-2	TGTGCCAGCAGTTACGAGGGACAGGGTCTCAATGGCTACACCTTC	CASSYEGQGLNGYTF
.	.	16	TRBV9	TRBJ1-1	TGTGCCAGCAGCGTAGCAGGGCAGGGGATGAACACTGAAGCTTTCTTT	CASSVAGQGMNTEAFF
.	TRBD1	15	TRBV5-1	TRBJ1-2	TGCGCCAGCAGCTACGGACAGGGAAATAACTATGGCTACACCTTC	CASSYGQGNNYGYTF
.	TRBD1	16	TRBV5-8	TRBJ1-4	TGTGCCAGCAGCCCGGGGAAGGGGTCAGGGGGAGAAAAACTGTTTTTT	CASSPGKGSGGEKLFF
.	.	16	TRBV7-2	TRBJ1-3	TGTGCCAGCAGCTTTGCTCCTACAGGGTCTGGAAACACCATATATTTT	CASSFAPTGSGNTIYF
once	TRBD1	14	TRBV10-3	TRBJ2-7	TGTGCCATCAGTGACTGGGACAGGGGCGACGAGCAGTACTTC	CAISDWDRGDEQYF
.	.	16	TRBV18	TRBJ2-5	TGTGCCAGCTCCAAAATGTCGGGTGATTTTAGGGAGACCCAGTACTTC	CASSKMSGDFRETQYF
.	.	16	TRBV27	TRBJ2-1	TGTGCCAGCAGTTCTGGGAGGGGGGGTCAATACAATGAGCAGTTCTTC	CASSSGRGGQYNEQFF
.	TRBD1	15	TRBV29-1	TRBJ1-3	TGCAGCGTGGAACTGTTGGGACAGGGCCGAAACACCATATATTTT	CSVELLGQGRNTIYF
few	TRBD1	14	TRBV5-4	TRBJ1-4	TGTGCCAGCAGCCGGGACAGCCTTAATGAAAAACTGTTTTTT	CASSRDSLNEKLFF
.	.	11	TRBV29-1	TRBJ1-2	TGCAGCGTTGGGACAAACTATGGCTACACCTTC	CSVGTNYGYTF
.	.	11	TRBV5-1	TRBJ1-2	TGCGCCAGCCATGCGGGGGGCGGCTACACCTTC	CASHAGGGYTF
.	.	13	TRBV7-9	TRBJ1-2	TGTGCCAGCAGCCCTACAGGGACCCCTGGCTACACCTTC	CASSPTGTPGYTF
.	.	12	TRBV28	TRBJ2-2	TGTGCCAGCAGTCCCCGGGCCGGGGAGCTGTTTTTT	CASSPRAGELFF
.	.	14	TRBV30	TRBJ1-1	TGTGCCTGGCTACCAGGGGATCGGAACACTGAAGCTTTCTTT	CAWLPGDRNTEAFF
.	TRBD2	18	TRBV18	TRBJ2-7	TGTGCCAGCTCGCTCTCGGGACTAGCGGGAGGGCCATCCTACGAGCAGTACTTC	CASSLSGLAGGPSYEQYF
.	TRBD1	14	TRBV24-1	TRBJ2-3	TGTGCCACCAGTGGGGGACAGGGGAAGGATACGCAGTATTTT	CATSGGQGKDTQYF
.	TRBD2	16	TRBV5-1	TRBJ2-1	TGCGCCAGCAGCTTGGGCGGGAGGGAATCCTACAATGAGCAGTTCTTC	CASSLGGRESYNEQFF
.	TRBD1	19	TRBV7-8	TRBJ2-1	TGTGCCAGCAGCGCTCGTCTGGGACAGGAGGGGAGCTCCTACAATGAGCAGTTCTTC	CASSARLGQEGSSYNEQFF
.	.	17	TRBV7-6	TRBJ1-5	TGTGCCAGCAGCCCTAGCGGCCAGGGACCTAGCAATCAGCCCCAGCATTTT	CASSPSGQGPSNQPQHF
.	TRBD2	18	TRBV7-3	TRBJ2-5	TGTGCCAGCAGCTTAAGGAGACTAGCGGGGGGGCCGGGAGAGACCCAGTACTTC	CASSLRRLAGGPGETQYF
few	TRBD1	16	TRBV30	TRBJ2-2	TGTGCCTGGAGTCTCACCGGGACAGGCAAAATCGGGGAGCTGTTTTTT	CAWSLTGTGKIGELFF
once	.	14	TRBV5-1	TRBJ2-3	TGCGCCAGCAGCTTTGGGGGAGGCGCAGATACGCAGTATTTT	CASSFGGGADTQYF
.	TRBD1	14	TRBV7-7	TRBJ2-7	TGTGCCAGCAGCTTAACAGGGGGCAGCGGCGAGCAGTACTTC	CASSLTGGSGEQYF
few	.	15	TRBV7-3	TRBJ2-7	TGTGCCAGCAGCTTAAGGGCAGGCACCCCCTACGAGCAGTACTTC	CASSLRAGTPYEQYF